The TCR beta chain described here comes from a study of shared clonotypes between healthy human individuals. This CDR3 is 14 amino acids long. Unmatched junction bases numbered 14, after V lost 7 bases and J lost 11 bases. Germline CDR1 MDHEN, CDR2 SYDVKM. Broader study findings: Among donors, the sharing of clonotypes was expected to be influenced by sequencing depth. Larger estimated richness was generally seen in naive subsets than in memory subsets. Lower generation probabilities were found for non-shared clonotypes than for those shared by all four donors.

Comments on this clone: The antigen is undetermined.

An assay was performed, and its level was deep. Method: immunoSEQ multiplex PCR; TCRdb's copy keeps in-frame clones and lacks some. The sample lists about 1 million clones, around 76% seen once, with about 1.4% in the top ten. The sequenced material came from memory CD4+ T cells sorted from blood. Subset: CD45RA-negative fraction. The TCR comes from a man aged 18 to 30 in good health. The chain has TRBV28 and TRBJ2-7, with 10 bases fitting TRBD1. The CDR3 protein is CASTHQAGTGDEYF. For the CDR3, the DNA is TGTGCCAGCACCCACCAAGCCGGGACAGGGGACGAGTACTTC.